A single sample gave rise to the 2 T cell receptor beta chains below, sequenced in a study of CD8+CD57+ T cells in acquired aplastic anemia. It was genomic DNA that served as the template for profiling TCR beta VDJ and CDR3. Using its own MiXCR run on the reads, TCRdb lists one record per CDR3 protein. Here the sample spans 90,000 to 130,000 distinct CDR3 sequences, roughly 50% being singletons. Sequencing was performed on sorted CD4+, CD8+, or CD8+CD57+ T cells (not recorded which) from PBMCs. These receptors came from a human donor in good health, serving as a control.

The DNA of the CDR3 is TGTGCCAGCAGGGGACAGGGGGCGAATAATTCACCCCTCCACTTT. As protein: CASRGQGANNSPLHF. The rearrangement joins TRBV6-1 to TRBJ1-6; 12 bases fit TRBD1. The germline V gene has CDR1 MNHNS and CDR2 SASEGT. The CDR3 loop spans 15 amino acids. Trimming cost V 6 bases and J 5 bases; bases outside gene matches: 2.

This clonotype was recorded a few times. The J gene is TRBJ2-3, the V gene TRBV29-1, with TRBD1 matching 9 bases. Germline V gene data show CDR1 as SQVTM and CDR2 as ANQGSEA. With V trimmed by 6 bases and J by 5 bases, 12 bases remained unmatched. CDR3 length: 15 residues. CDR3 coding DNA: TGCAGCGTACACGATACAGGGGGCGTAGGAGATACGCAGTATTTT. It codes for CSVHDTGGVGDTQYF.